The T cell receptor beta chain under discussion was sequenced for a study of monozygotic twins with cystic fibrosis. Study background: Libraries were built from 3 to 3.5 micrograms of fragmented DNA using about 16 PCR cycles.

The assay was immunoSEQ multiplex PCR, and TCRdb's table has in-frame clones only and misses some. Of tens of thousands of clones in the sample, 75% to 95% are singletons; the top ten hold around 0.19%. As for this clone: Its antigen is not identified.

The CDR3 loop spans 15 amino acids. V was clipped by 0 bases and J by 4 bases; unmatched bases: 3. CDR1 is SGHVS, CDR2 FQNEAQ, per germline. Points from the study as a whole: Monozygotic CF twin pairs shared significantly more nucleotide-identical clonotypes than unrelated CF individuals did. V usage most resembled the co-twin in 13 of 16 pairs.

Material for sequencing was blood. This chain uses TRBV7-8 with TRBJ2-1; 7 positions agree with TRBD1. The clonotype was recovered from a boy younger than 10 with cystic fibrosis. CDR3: CASSLAGQPYNEQFF. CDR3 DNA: TGTGCCAGCAGCTTAGCGGGACAGCCTTACAATGAGCAGTTCTTC.